The TCR beta chain under discussion was sequenced for a study of OX40 agonist ivuxolimab in advanced cancers. This CDR3 region has 11 residues. The germline V gene encodes CDR1 SGHNT and CDR2 YYREEE (reference sequence). Remarks on this clone: Mismatch with germline at one junction end may stem from a read error.

Some clones are missing from TCRdb's copy, which holds only in-frame ones; the method was immunoSEQ multiplex PCR. Of tens of thousands of clones listed, about 90% are singletons. The rearrangement links TRBV5-4 to TRBJ2-5; D not resolved. The sequence was collected from an adult with an advanced solid tumor such as melanoma, head and neck, liver or kidney cancer. Material: CD4+ or CD8+ T cells sorted from blood, obtained in a trial of the OX40 agonist ivuxolimab. The CDR3 loop is CASRFQETQYF. CDR3 in DNA: TGTGCCAGCCGCTTTCAAGAGACCCAGTACTTC.